This is a list of T cell receptor beta chains from one sample in a study of early T cells in non-severe SARS-CoV-2 infection. TCRdb called the 5' RACE reads again in MiXCR, with one record for every CDR3 protein. The sample yields 25,000 to 35,000 distinct CDR3 sequences, 4.7% seen once. The sample consisted of whole blood. Receptors were obtained from an adult who was a healthcare worker with PCR-confirmed SARS-CoV-2 infection or an uninfected control (not recorded which). The CDR3 runs from the conserved cysteine through the conserved F or W. The order of the fields is D gene, V gene, J gene, CDR3 protein. The D gene is left open where the match is weak.

D gene: TRBD1
V gene: TRBV10-3
J gene: TRBJ2-7
CDR3 protein: CVISESPRRQGYEQYF

D gene: TRBD1
V gene: TRBV12-3/TRBV12-4
J gene: TRBJ1-4
CDR3 protein: CASSPTGDSEKLFF

D gene: TRBD2
V gene: TRBV7-6
J gene: TRBJ2-1
CDR3 protein: CASSSQGTRGSSYNEQFF

D gene: NA
V gene: TRBV20-1
J gene: TRBJ2-5
CDR3 protein: CSAPGYGVKTQYF

D gene: NA
V gene: TRBV12-3/TRBV12-4
J gene: TRBJ1-6
CDR3 protein: CASSRGAWTNSPLHF

D gene: TRBD1
V gene: TRBV2
J gene: TRBJ2-3
CDR3 protein: CASRGQADTQYF

D gene: NA
V gene: TRBV12-3/TRBV12-4
J gene: TRBJ2-2
CDR3 protein: CASSPLPGQMNTGELFF

D gene: NA
V gene: TRBV7-2
J gene: TRBJ2-7
CDR3 protein: CASSLVEYEQYF

D gene: NA
V gene: TRBV5-1
J gene: TRBJ2-2
CDR3 protein: CASSLQGGNLRTGELFF

D gene: TRBD1
V gene: TRBV14
J gene: TRBJ2-1
CDR3 protein: CASSRGRGQGFYNEQFF

D gene: TRBD1
V gene: TRBV6-5
J gene: TRBJ1-6
CDR3 protein: CASSRDRGEPLHF

D gene: TRBD1
V gene: TRBV6-5
J gene: TRBJ2-5
CDR3 protein: CASSYTGGDIQETQYF

D gene: NA
V gene: TRBV12-3/TRBV12-4
J gene: TRBJ2-3
CDR3 protein: CASIPGAGKKDTQYF

D gene: NA
V gene: TRBV18
J gene: TRBJ1-5
CDR3 protein: CASSARDSNQPQHF

D gene: NA
V gene: TRBV29-1
J gene: TRBJ2-1
CDR3 protein: CSVDHRSYNEQFF

D gene: NA
V gene: TRBV18
J gene: TRBJ2-3
CDR3 protein: CASSQQAVDTQYF

D gene: TRBD2
V gene: TRBV4-3
J gene: TRBJ2-1
CDR3 protein: CASSQEPPGGPLYEQFF

D gene: TRBD2
V gene: TRBV20-1
J gene: TRBJ2-1
CDR3 protein: CSATPLTGGWNEQFF

D gene: NA
V gene: TRBV28
J gene: TRBJ2-7
CDR3 protein: CASSLLGSVSSYEQYF

D gene: TRBD2
V gene: TRBV11-2
J gene: TRBJ2-7
CDR3 protein: CASSLLGRGTYEQYF

D gene: TRBD1
V gene: TRBV10-3
J gene: TRBJ1-4
CDR3 protein: CAISESGGTGKEKLFF

D gene: NA
V gene: TRBV5-8
J gene: TRBJ2-2
CDR3 protein: CASSRPVGTGELFF

D gene: NA
V gene: TRBV10-3
J gene: TRBJ2-1
CDR3 protein: CAIRQGQNNEQFF

D gene: NA
V gene: TRBV20-1
J gene: TRBJ2-2
CDR3 protein: CSARVGGRSNTGELFF

D gene: TRBD2
V gene: TRBV7-6
J gene: TRBJ2-2
CDR3 protein: CASSPLAGDGELFF

D gene: NA
V gene: TRBV6-5
J gene: TRBJ1-2
CDR3 protein: CASSSPGAVNYGYTF

D gene: NA
V gene: TRBV6-1
J gene: TRBJ1-6
CDR3 protein: CASSVQVHNSPLHF

D gene: NA
V gene: TRBV27
J gene: TRBJ1-2
CDR3 protein: CASSPLQEHYGYTF

D gene: TRBD2
V gene: TRBV6-1
J gene: TRBJ2-3
CDR3 protein: CASSSLAGGNTDTQYF

D gene: NA
V gene: TRBV28
J gene: TRBJ2-7
CDR3 protein: CASSPVRDEQYF

D gene: NA
V gene: TRBV7-6
J gene: TRBJ2-1
CDR3 protein: CASSPGQISYNEQFF

D gene: TRBD2
V gene: TRBV5-1
J gene: TRBJ2-3
CDR3 protein: CASSFIAGSTDTQYF

D gene: NA
V gene: TRBV7-9
J gene: TRBJ1-1
CDR3 protein: CASSLALYTEAFF

D gene: NA
V gene: TRBV28
J gene: TRBJ1-4
CDR3 protein: CASRAGVVEKLFF

D gene: NA
V gene: TRBV4-1
J gene: TRBJ1-2
CDR3 protein: CASSQGTGYTF

D gene: TRBD2
V gene: TRBV20-1
J gene: TRBJ2-3
CDR3 protein: CSASHASGLAGGGTDTQYF

D gene: NA
V gene: TRBV6-5
J gene: TRBJ2-3
CDR3 protein: CASSYSRAEVDTQYF

D gene: TRBD1
V gene: TRBV11-2
J gene: TRBJ2-7
CDR3 protein: CASSRRDRTSYEQYF

D gene: NA
V gene: TRBV29-1
J gene: TRBJ2-1
CDR3 protein: CSVERYNEQFF

D gene: NA
V gene: TRBV7-3
J gene: TRBJ1-3
CDR3 protein: CASSLKATSGNTIYF

D gene: NA
V gene: TRBV4-1
J gene: TRBJ1-5
CDR3 protein: CASSRAGQFNQPQHF

D gene: NA
V gene: TRBV20-1
J gene: TRBJ2-7
CDR3 protein: CSAPRGLRTYEQYF

D gene: TRBD2
V gene: TRBV12-3/TRBV12-4
J gene: TRBJ2-1
CDR3 protein: CASSTPGGLPNEQFF

D gene: NA
V gene: TRBV5-1
J gene: TRBJ1-1
CDR3 protein: CASNAQGQVVKAEAFF

D gene: NA
V gene: TRBV6-5
J gene: TRBJ2-4
CDR3 protein: CASSSGITNIQYF

D gene: NA
V gene: TRBV7-9
J gene: TRBJ1-4
CDR3 protein: CASSITYRSTNEKLFF

D gene: TRBD2
V gene: TRBV6-2/TRBV6-3
J gene: TRBJ2-3
CDR3 protein: CATRLAGGTDTQYF

D gene: TRBD2
V gene: TRBV11-2
J gene: TRBJ2-3
CDR3 protein: CASSFWGGSPDTQYF

D gene: TRBD2
V gene: TRBV4-3
J gene: TRBJ2-7
CDR3 protein: CASSQAGTNSYEQYF

D gene: NA
V gene: TRBV5-1
J gene: TRBJ2-7
CDR3 protein: CASSLDTYEQYF

D gene: TRBD1
V gene: TRBV11-3
J gene: TRBJ2-7
CDR3 protein: CASSLGHRGAEQYF

D gene: NA
V gene: TRBV5-1
J gene: TRBJ1-3
CDR3 protein: CASSLGDTSSGNTIYF

D gene: NA
V gene: TRBV12-3/TRBV12-4
J gene: TRBJ1-6
CDR3 protein: CASSRLVGSPLHF

D gene: TRBD1
V gene: TRBV5-1
J gene: TRBJ1-1
CDR3 protein: CASSLTGGLNTEAFF